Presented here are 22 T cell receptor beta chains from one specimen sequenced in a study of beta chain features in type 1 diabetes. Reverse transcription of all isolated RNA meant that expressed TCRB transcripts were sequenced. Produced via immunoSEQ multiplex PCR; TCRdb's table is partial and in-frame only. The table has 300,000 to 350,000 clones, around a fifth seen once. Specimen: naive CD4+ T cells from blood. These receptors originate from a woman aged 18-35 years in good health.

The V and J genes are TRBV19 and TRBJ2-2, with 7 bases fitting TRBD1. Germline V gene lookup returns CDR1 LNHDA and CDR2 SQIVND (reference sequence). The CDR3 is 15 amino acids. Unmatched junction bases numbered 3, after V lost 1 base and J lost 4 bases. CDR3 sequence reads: CASSIGTGVTGELFF. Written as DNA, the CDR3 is TGTGCCAGTAGTATAGGTACAGGGGTCACCGGGGAGCTGTTTTTT.

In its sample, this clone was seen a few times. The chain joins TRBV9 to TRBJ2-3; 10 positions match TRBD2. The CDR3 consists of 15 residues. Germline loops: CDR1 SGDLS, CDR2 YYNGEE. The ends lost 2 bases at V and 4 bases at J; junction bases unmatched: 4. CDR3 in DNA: TGTGCCAGCAGCGTTAGCGGGGGGATCGCAGATACGCAGTATTTT. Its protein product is CASSVSGGIADTQYF.

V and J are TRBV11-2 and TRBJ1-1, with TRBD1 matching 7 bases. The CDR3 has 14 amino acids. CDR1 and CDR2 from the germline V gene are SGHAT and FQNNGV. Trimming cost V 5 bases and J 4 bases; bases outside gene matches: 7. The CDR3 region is CASSQTRGSTEAFF. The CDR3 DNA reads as TGTGCCAGCAGCCAAACCAGGGGGAGCACTGAAGCTTTCTTT.

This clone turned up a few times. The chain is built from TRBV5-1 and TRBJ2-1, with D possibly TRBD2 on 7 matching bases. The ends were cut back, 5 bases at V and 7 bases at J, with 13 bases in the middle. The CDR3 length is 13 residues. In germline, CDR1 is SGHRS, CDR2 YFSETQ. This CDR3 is CASRGGGLNEQFF. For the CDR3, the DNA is TGCGCCAGCAGAGGGGGAGGGCTGAATGAGCAGTTCTTC.

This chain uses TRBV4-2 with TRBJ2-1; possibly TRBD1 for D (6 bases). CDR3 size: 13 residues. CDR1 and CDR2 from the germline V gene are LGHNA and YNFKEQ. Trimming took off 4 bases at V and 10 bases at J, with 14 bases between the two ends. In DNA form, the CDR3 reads TGTGCCAGCAGCCGGGGGACACAGGGAGAGCAGTTCTTC. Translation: CASSRGTQGEQFF.

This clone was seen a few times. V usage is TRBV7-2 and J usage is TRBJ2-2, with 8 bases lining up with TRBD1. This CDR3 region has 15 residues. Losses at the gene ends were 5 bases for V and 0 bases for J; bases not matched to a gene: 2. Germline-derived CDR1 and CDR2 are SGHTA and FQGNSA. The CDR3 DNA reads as TGTGCCAGCAGCCGGGGACAGGCGAACACCGGGGAGCTGTTTTTT. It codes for CASSRGQANTGELFF.

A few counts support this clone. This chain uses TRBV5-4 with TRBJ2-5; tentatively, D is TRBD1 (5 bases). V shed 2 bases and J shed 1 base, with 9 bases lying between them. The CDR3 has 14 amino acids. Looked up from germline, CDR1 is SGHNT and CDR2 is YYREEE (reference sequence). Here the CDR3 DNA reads TGTGCCAGCAGCTTAAAGGGGTCCCAAGAGACCCAGTACTTC. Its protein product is CASSLKGSQETQYF.

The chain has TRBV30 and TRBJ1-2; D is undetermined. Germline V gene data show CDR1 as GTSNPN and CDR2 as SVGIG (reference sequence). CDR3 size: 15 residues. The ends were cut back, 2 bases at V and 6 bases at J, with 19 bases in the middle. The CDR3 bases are TGTGCCTGGAGTCGTAGACGGTTCCTAGAGAATGGCTACACCTTC. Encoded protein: CAWSRRRFLENGYTF. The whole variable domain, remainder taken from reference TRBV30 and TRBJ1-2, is SQTIHQWPATLVQPVGSPLSLECTVEGTSNPNLYWYRQAAGRGLQLLFYSVGIGQISSEVPQNLSASRPQDRQFILSSKKLLLSDSGFYLCAWSRRRFLENGYTFGSGTRLTVV.

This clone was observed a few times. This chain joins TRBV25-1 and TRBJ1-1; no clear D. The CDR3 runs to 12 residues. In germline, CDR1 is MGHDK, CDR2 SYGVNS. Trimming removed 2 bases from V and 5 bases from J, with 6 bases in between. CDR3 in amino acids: CASSEGGTEAFF. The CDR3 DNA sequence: TGTGCCAGCAGTGAAGGAGGGACTGAAGCTTTCTTT.

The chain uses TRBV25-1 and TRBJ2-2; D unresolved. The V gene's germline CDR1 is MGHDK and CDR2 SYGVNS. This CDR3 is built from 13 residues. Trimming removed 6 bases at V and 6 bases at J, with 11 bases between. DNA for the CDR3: TGTGCCAGCAGCGAACAACAACCCGGGGAGCTGTTTTTT. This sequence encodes CASSEQQPGELFF.

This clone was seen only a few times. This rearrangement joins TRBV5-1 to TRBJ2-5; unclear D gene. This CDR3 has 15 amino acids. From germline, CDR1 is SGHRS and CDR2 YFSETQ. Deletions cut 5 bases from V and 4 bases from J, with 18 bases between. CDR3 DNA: TGCGCCAGCAGTGGTGACCGAGCGTCTGCAGAGACCCAGTACTTC. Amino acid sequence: CASSGDRASAETQYF.

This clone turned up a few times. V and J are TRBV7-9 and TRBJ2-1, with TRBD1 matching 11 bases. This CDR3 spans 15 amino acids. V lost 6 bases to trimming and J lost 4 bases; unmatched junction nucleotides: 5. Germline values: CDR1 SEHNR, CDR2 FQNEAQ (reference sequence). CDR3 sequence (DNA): TGTGCCAGCAGGGATGGGACAGGGGGATACAATGAGCAGTTCTTC. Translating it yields CASRDGTGGYNEQFF.

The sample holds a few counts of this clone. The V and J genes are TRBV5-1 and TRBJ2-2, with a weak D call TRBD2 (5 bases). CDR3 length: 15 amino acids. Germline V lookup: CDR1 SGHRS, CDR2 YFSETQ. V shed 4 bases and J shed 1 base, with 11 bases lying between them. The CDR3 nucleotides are TGCGCCAGCAGCGGTGGGAGAAGGAACACCGGGGAGCTGTTTTTT. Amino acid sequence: CASSGGRRNTGELFF.

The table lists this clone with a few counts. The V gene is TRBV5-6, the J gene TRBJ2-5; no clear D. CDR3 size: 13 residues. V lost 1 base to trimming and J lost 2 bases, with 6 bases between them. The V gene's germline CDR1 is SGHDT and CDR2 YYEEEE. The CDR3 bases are TGTGCCAGCAGCTTGACAGTGCAAGAGACCCAGTACTTC. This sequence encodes CASSLTVQETQYF.

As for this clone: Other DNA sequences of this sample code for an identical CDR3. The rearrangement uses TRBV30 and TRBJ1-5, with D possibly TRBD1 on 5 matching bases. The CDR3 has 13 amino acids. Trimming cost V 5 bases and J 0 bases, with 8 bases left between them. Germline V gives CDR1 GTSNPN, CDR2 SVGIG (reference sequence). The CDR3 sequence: CAWRQGSNQPQHF. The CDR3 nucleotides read TGTGCCTGGCGGCAGGGTAGCAATCAGCCCCAGCATTTT.

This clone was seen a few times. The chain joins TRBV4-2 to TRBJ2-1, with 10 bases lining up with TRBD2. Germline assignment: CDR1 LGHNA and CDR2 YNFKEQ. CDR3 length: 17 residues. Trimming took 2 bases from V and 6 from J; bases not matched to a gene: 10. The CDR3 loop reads CASSQPKGTSETNEQFF. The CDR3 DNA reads TGTGCCAGCAGCCAACCCAAGGGGACTAGCGAGACCAATGAGCAGTTCTTC.

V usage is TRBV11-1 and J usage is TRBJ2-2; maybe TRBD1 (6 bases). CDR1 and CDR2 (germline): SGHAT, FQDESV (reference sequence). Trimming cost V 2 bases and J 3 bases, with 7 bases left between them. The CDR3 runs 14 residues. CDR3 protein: CASSLYRDTGELFF. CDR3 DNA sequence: TGTGCCAGCAGCTTATACAGGGACACCGGGGAGCTGTTTTTT.

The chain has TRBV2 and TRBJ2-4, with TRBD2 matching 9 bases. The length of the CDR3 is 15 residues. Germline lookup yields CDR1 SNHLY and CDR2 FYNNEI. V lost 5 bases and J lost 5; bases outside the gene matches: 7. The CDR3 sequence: CASSPGLAVQNIQYF. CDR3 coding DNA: TGTGCCAGCAGTCCGGGACTAGCCGTTCAAAACATTCAGTACTTC. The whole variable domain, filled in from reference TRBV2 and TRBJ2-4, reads EPEVTQTPSHQVTQMGQEVILRCVPISNHLYFYWYRQILGQKVEFLVSFYNNEISEKSEIFDDQFSVERPDGSNFTLKIRSTKLEDSAMYFCASSPGLAVQNIQYFGAGTRLSVL.

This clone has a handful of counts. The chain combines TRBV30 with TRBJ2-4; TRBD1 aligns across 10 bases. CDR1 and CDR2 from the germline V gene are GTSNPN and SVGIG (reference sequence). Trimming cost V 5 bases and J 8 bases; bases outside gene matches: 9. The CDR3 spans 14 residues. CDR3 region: CAWDRQGAGDIQYF. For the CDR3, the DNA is TGTGCCTGGGACCGACAGGGGGCTGGGGACATTCAGTACTTC.

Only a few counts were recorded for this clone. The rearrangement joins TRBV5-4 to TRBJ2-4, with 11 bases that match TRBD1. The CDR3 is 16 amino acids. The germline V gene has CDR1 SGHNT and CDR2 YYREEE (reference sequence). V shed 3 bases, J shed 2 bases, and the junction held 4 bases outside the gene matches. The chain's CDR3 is CASSSDRGHTKNIQYF. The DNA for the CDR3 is TGTGCCAGCAGCTCGGACAGGGGGCACACCAAAAACATTCAGTACTTC.

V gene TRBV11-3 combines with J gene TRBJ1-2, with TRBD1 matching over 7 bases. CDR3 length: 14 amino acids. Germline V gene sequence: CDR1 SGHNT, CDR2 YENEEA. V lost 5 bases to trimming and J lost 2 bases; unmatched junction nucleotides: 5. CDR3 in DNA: TGTGCCAGCAGCATGCGGACAGGAAACTATGGCTACACCTTC. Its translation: CASSMRTGNYGYTF.

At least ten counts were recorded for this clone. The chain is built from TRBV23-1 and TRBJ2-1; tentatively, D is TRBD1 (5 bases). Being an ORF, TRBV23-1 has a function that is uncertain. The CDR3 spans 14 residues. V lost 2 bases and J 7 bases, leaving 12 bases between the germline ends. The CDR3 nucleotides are TGCGCCAGCAGTCAACCGCAGGGTATGAATGAGCAGTTCTTC. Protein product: CASSQPQGMNEQFF.